This T cell receptor beta chain was sequenced in a study of vaccination and CD4 T cells after COVID-19. About this clonotype: Its target is unknown.

Sequenced with the Oncomine TCR Beta short-read assay was DNA taken from cultured CD4+ T cells. Each CDR3 protein gets one entry after TCRdb re-called the PCR reads with MiXCR. The data contain more than 6,500 distinct CDR3 sequences, 36% of them singletons. This sample's treatment: roughly 10-day PBMC culture with coronavirus spike peptide pools or control peptides (ViraFEST assay). Ahead of the COVID-19 pandemic (2011-2018), the CD4+ T cells of the unexposed donor were collected. ViraFEST grew antigen-specific T cells using peptide pools, then sequenced TCRs. Contingent on cell availability, unexposed-donor CD4+ T cells were interrogated with SARS-CoV-2 S/N and four cold-coronavirus spikes. The CDR3 extends over 16 amino acids. V dropped 5 bases and J dropped 0 bases, with 19 bases sitting between them. The germline gives CDR1 DFQATT, CDR2 SNEGSKA (reference sequence).

The sequence came from a human donor in good health. The V and J genes are TRBV20-1 and TRBJ1-1, with no clear D. The source material was CD4+ T cells from blood, cultured in vitro. The CDR3 DNA reads as TGCAGTGCTCTCCCGGGTGGTCGGGATCTGAACACTGAAGCTTTCTTT. As protein: CSALPGGRDLNTEAFF.